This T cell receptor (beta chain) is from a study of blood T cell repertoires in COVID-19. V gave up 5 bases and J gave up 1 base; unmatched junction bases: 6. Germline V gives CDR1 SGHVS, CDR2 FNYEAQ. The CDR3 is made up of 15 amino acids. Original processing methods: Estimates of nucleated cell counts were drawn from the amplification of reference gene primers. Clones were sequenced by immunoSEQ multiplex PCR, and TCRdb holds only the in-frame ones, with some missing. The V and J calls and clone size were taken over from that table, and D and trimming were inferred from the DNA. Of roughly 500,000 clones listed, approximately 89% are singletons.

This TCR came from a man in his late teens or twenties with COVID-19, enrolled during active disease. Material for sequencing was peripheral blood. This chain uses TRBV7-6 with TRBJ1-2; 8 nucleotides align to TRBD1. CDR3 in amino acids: CASSGRDRNNYGYTF. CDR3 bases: TGTGCCAGCAGCGGCCGGGACAGGAATAACTATGGCTACACCTTC.